This entry features one T cell receptor beta chain sequence. This sample stems from a study of shared clonotypes between healthy human individuals. Sequencing was performed with immunoSEQ multiplex PCR; in TCRdb, only in-frame clones are kept and a portion is missing. The data show about 1.5 million clones, more than 95% seen once. The V gene lost 1 base and the J gene lost 2 bases, with 13 bases spanning the gap. From germline, CDR1 is SGDLS and CDR2 YYNGEE. This CDR3 contains 15 residues. This TCR was sampled from a man under 40 in good health. This chain connects TRBV9 to TRBJ2-7; D tentatively reads TRBD1 or TRBD2 (5 bases each). Sequenced sample: naive CD4+ T cells sorted from blood. The subset is: CD45RA+ positively selected. The CDR3, as DNA: TGTGCCAGCAGCGTAACCTGGGACGCCACCTACGAGCAGTACTTC. The encoded protein is CASSVTWDATYEQYF. Full variable domain (outside the CDR3, taken from reference TRBV9 and TRBJ2-7): DSGVTQTPKHLITATGQRVTLRCSPRSGDLSVYWYQQSLDQGLQFLIQYYNGEERAKGNILERFSAQQFPDLHSELNLSSLELGDSALYFCASSVTWDATYEQYFGPGTRLTVT.